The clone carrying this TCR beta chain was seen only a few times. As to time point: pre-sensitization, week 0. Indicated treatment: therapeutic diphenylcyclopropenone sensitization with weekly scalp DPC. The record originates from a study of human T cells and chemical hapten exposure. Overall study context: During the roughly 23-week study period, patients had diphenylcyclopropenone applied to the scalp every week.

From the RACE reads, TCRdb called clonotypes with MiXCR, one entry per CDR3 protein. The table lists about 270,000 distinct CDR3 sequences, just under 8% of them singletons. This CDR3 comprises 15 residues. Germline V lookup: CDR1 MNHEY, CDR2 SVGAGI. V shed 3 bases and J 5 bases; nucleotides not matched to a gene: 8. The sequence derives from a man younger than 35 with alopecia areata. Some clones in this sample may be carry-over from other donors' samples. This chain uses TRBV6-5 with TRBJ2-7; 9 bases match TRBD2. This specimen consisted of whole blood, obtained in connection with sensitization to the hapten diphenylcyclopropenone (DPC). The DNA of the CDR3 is TGTGCCAGCAGTTATAGCAGCGGGGGGCCCCACGAGCAGTACTTC. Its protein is CASSYSSGGPHEQYF.